The 2 T cell receptor beta chains below all came from one sample that was sequenced in a study of cytomegalovirus exposure and HLA in healthy donors. Researchers ran the PCR with 60 Vbeta and 13 Jbeta primers. Sequencing was performed with immunoSEQ multiplex PCR; in TCRdb, only in-frame clones are kept and a portion is missing. The data show 150,000 or so clones, with 70% to 75% seen just once and 4.7% held by the top ten. The sample comprised PBMCs. Receptors were obtained from a man aged 18 to 30 in good health and CMV-seropositive.

The chain combines TRBV6-5 with TRBJ1-5; D unclear. V lost 6 bases and J lost 6, with 9 bases in between. The CDR3 extends over 12 amino acids. CDR1 and CDR2 (germline): MNHEY, SVGAGI. The CDR3 DNA reads as TGTGCCAGCAGCGAAGGAGGTCAGCCCCAGCATTTT. As protein: CASSEGGQPQHF.

V is TRBV28 and J is TRBJ2-1; 11 bases line up with TRBD2. CDR3 size: 14 residues. Germline CDR1 is MDHEN and CDR2 is SYDVKM. The V and J ends lost 7 bases and 10 bases, in that order; junction bases with no gene match: 9. CDR3 DNA sequence: TGTGCCAGCACTTGGACTAGCGGGTATTCGGAGCAGTTCTTC. This codes for CASTWTSGYSEQFF.